Listed here are 29 T cell receptor beta chains from one sample, sequenced in a study of cytomegalovirus exposure and HLA in healthy donors. The PCR made use of 60 Vbeta and 13 Jbeta primers. TCRdb keeps only in-frame clones here, not all; method: immunoSEQ multiplex PCR. The sample yields 80,000 to 100,000 clones, roughly 77% seen once. The sequencing sample was made of PBMCs. These TCRs come from a man under 40 in good health and CMV-seronegative.

This chain joins TRBV4-1 and TRBJ1-6; weak D call: TRBD1 (6 bases). CDR1 and CDR2 (germline): MGHRA, YSYEKL. The CDR3 contains 15 residues. V was trimmed by 1 base and J by 10 bases, leaving 14 bases between them. Here the CDR3 reads CASSQGTVDWSPLHF. The DNA of the CDR3 is TGCGCCAGCAGCCAAGGGACAGTAGATTGGTCACCCCTCCACTTT.

V and J are TRBV5-4 and TRBJ1-1, with D possibly being TRBD1 (5 bases). CDR3 length equals 14 residues. Deletions cut 9 bases from V and 2 bases from J, with 17 bases between. Germline loops: CDR1 SGHNT, CDR2 YYREEE (reference sequence). CDR3: CATRPGGGNTEAFF. CDR3 coding DNA: TGTGCCACCAGGCCGGGCGGGGGAAACACTGAAGCTTTCTTT.

Remarks on this clone: At one end the junction does not follow the germline gene, possibly because of a read error. Other DNA sequences in the same sample also yield this CDR3. The chain recombines TRBV2 with TRBJ2-2; TRBD2 aligns across 11 bases. CDR3 length: 18 amino acids. The germline CDR1 and CDR2 sequences are SNHLY and FYNNEI. CDR3 DNA: TGTGCCAGCAGTGAAGCCGCGGGACTAGCGGATTACACCGGGGAGCTGTTCTTT. This codes for CASSEAAGLADYTGELFF.

This sequence joins TRBV6-1 and TRBJ2-3; the D gene is possibly TRBD1 (8 bases). Germline loops: CDR1 MNHNS, CDR2 SASEGT. This CDR3 spans 15 amino acids. V was pared by 0 bases and J by 9 bases, with 16 bases between. CDR3: CASSEAPDREGTQYF. Written as DNA, the CDR3 is TGTGCCAGCAGTGAAGCGCCGGACAGGGAGGGCACGCAGTATTTT.

The chain couples TRBV5-1 to TRBJ1-1, with 11 bases aligning to TRBD1. Germline values: CDR1 SGHRS, CDR2 YFSETQ. With 3 bases clipped from V and 3 bases from J, the junction kept 4 bases outside the gene matches. The CDR3 contains 15 residues. The CDR3, as DNA: TGCGCCAGCAGCTCTCGGGACAGGGGGGACACTGAAGCTTTCTTT. It encodes CASSSRDRGDTEAFF.

CDR3 sequence: CASSGAIGTDNEKLFF. CDR3 nucleotides: TGTGCCAGCAGTGGGGCTATCGGGACTGATAATGAAAAACTGTTTTTT. The gene calls are TRBV27 and TRBJ1-4; possibly TRBD1 for D (5 bases). Trimming shortened V by 5 bases and J by 4 bases, and 17 bases separated the two germline ends. The CDR3 runs to 16 residues. CDR1 is MNHEY, CDR2 SMNVEV, per germline (reference sequence).

This chain joins TRBV14 and TRBJ1-1; no definite D call. Germline CDR1 SGHDN, CDR2 FVKESK. Deletions cut 0 bases from V and 1 base from J, with 9 bases between. The CDR3 covers 15 residues. The DNA for the CDR3 is TGTGCCAGCAGCCAAGATCGACTGGGGAACACTGAAGCTTTCTTT. It translates to CASSQDRLGNTEAFF.

The chain recombines TRBV30 with TRBJ1-1; D gene uncertain. V shed 0 bases and J shed 7 bases, with 6 bases lying between them. The CDR3 extends over 11 amino acids. CDR1 GTSNPN and CDR2 SVGIG come from the germline V gene (reference sequence). The CDR3 region is CAWSVQFEAFF. The CDR3 DNA is TGTGCCTGGAGTGTACAGTTTGAAGCTTTCTTT.

This chain joins TRBV27 and TRBJ2-7, with 12 bases fitting TRBD1. Germline V gives CDR1 MNHEY, CDR2 SMNVEV (reference sequence). This CDR3 comprises 15 residues. The trim removed 6 bases at V and 5 bases at J, leaving 8 bases unmatched. CDR3 loop: CASSRGTGGRDEQYF. The DNA for the CDR3 is TGTGCCAGCAGCCGAGGGACAGGGGGCCGAGACGAGCAGTACTTC.

V and J are TRBV30 and TRBJ1-1; 11 bases agree with TRBD1. Germline loops: CDR1 GTSNPN, CDR2 SVGIG (reference sequence). The CDR3 contains 16 residues. Trimming removed 3 bases from V and 4 bases from J; junction bases left unmatched: 10. CDR3 DNA sequence: TGTGCCTGGAGGGCATACTCCGGGACAGGGGGCACTGAAGCTTTCTTT. This encodes CAWRAYSGTGGTEAFF.

The chain couples TRBV6-5 to TRBJ1-2, with TRBD1 matching over 9 bases. Germline-derived CDR1 and CDR2 are MNHEY and SVGAGI. Trimming cost V 8 bases and J 2 bases; bases outside gene matches: 3. The CDR3 loop spans 13 amino acids. CDR3 protein: CASGGQGNYGYTF. The CDR3, as DNA: TGTGCCAGCGGCGGACAGGGGAACTATGGCTACACCTTC.

The genes are TRBV7-3 and TRBJ1-1; D is unresolved. The CDR3 covers 13 residues. Trimming pared 5 bases from V and 3 bases from J, leaving 10 bases between. Germline loops: CDR1 SGHTA, CDR2 FQGTGA. This chain's CDR3 is CASSRGSDTEAFF. The DNA for the CDR3 is TGTGCCAGCAGCCGGGGAAGTGACACTGAAGCTTTCTTT.

The chain uses TRBV29-1 and TRBJ2-7; possible D gene TRBD2, 5 bases. The CDR3 has 12 amino acids. The ends were cut back, 7 bases at V and 1 base at J, with 11 bases in the middle. The germline CDR1 and CDR2 sequences are SQVTM and ANQGSEA. The CDR3 nucleotides read TGCAGCGGCGGGTACGGTTCCTACGAGCAGTACTTC. Translation gives CSGGYGSYEQYF.

The chain is built from TRBV5-6 and TRBJ2-2; 7 bases map to TRBD1. CDR3 size: 15 residues. The germline CDR1 and CDR2 sequences are SGHDT and YYEEEE. V was pared by 4 bases and J by 1 base, with 4 bases of the junction left unmatched. The CDR3 sequence: CASSPTGKNTGELFF. DNA for the CDR3: TGTGCCAGCAGCCCGACAGGGAAGAACACCGGGGAGCTGTTTTTT.

The V gene is TRBV25-1, the J gene TRBJ2-7; 8 nucleotides align to TRBD1. The CDR3 length is 14 residues. Trimming at V came to 8 bases and at J to 6 bases, leaving 12 bases not matched to a gene. In germline, CDR1 is MGHDK, CDR2 SYGVNS. CDR3 in DNA: TGTGCCAGCGGCCACCCGGGCAGGGGGCGCGAGCAGTACTTC. Translating it yields CASGHPGRGREQYF.

This chain joins TRBV4-3 and TRBJ1-3, with 8 bases fitting TRBD1. V shed 0 bases, J shed 3 bases, and the junction held 4 bases outside the gene matches. The CDR3 has 16 amino acids. The germline gives CDR1 LGHNA, CDR2 YSLEER. This CDR3 is CASSQEQGAHGNTIYF. The CDR3 DNA follows: TGCGCCAGCAGCCAAGAGCAGGGGGCCCATGGAAACACCATATATTTT.

The chain is built from TRBV16 and TRBJ1-2, with TRBD1 matching over 7 bases. Losses at the gene ends were 2 bases for V and 7 bases for J; bases not matched to a gene: 7. CDR3 length equals 14 residues. Looked up from germline, CDR1 is KGHSY and CDR2 is FQNENV. CDR3 amino acids: CASSQHGTEFGYTF. The CDR3 DNA reads TGTGCCAGCAGCCAACACGGGACAGAATTTGGCTACACCTTC.

CDR3 DNA sequence: TGCAGCGCCCAGGGGGGTGATGAAAAACTGTTTTTT. Translating gives CSAQGGDEKLFF. The chain is built from TRBV29-1 and TRBJ1-4, with 7 bases identical to TRBD1. The V and J ends lost 7 bases and 6 bases, in that order; junction bases with no gene match: 5. The CDR3 totals 12 residues. In germline, CDR1 is SQVTM, CDR2 ANQGSEA.

V usage is TRBV5-1 and J usage is TRBJ1-4; 7 bases map to TRBD1. This CDR3 has 13 residues. Germline CDR1 is SGHRS and CDR2 is YFSETQ. V trimming: 3 bases; J trimming: 4 bases; junction bases outside the gene matches: 0. CDR3 coding DNA: TGCGCCAGCAGCTGGGACAGTAATGAAAAACTGTTTTTT. As protein: CASSWDSNEKLFF.

The gene calls are TRBV6-5 and TRBJ2-5; TRBD1 matches at 8 bases. Germline trimming cut 2 bases from V and 6 bases from J; bases unmatched to any gene: 11. The CDR3 is made up of 16 amino acids. The V gene's germline CDR1 is MNHEY and CDR2 SVGAGI. The CDR3 is CASSYNPGQGRQTQYF. The CDR3 DNA reads as TGTGCCAGCAGTTACAATCCCGGACAGGGTAGGCAGACCCAGTACTTC.

The chain links TRBV5-1 to TRBJ2-7, with TRBD1 identical over 7 bases. With 7 bases clipped from V and 5 bases from J, the junction kept 15 bases outside the gene matches. CDR1 is SGHRS and CDR2 is YFSETQ in the germline V gene. CDR3 length: 15 amino acids. Here the CDR3 DNA reads TGCGCCAGCGCACAATCCGGACAGGCCTTTGACGAGCAGTACTTC. Its protein product is CASAQSGQAFDEQYF.

This chain joins TRBV19 and TRBJ1-1; 8 bases are shared with TRBD1. V dropped 6 bases and J dropped 1; count of bases not matched to a gene: 4. Germline CDR1 is LNHDA and CDR2 is SQIVND (reference sequence). The CDR3 sequence is 14 residues long. The CDR3 DNA is TGTGCCAGTAGGCCAGGGGGCTGGAACACTGAAGCTTTCTTT. Its translation is CASRPGGWNTEAFF.

This clone showed up just once. The V gene is TRBV5-1, the J gene TRBJ1-4; D is uncertain. Germline CDR1 SGHRS, CDR2 YFSETQ. The CDR3 has 14 amino acids. V lost 6 bases to trimming and J lost 4 bases, with 13 bases between them. CDR3 in amino acids: CASKERIDNEKLFF. In DNA, the CDR3 is TGCGCCAGCAAAGAGCGGATTGATAATGAAAAACTGTTTTTT.

In this sample, this clone turned up a few times. The chain links TRBV6-1 to TRBJ1-1; D call uncertain. The germline V gene has CDR1 MNHNS and CDR2 SASEGT. V was pared by 4 bases and J by 6 bases, with 12 bases between. This CDR3 is built from 13 residues. This CDR3 reads CASSGEPQAEAFF. CDR3 sequence (DNA): TGTGCCAGCAGTGGGGAGCCGCAAGCTGAAGCTTTCTTT.

V and J are TRBV27 and TRBJ2-7; the D gene is possibly TRBD2 (5 bases). Trimming left V 5 bases short and J 2 bases short, with 16 bases between. The germline CDR1 and CDR2 sequences are MNHEY and SMNVEV (reference sequence). The CDR3 covers 15 residues. The CDR3: CASSPNPTGTYEQYF. In DNA form, the CDR3 reads TGTGCCAGCAGTCCAAACCCCACCGGGACCTACGAGCAGTACTTC.

The chain carries TRBV7-9 and TRBJ1-4; D call uncertain. The CDR3 has 15 residues. V was trimmed by 6 bases and J by 4 bases, leaving 15 bases between them. In germline, CDR1 is SEHNR, CDR2 FQNEAQ (reference sequence). CDR3 sequence: CASSPREEINEKLFF. In DNA, the CDR3 is TGTGCCAGCAGTCCCCGGGAGGAAATTAATGAAAAACTGTTTTTT.

CDR3 in amino acids: CASSSGMNTEAFF. In DNA form, the CDR3 reads TGTGCCAGCAGTTCAGGGATGAACACTGAAGCTTTCTTT. This chain joins TRBV28 and TRBJ1-1, with D maybe TRBD1 (5 bases). The V gene lost 4 bases and the J gene lost 0 bases, with 6 bases spanning the gap. The germline V gene encodes CDR1 MDHEN and CDR2 SYDVKM. This CDR3 is 13 amino acids long.

The CDR3 DNA is TGCGCCAGCAGCTTGGGGACTTCGGGAGATACGCAGTATTTT. This sequence encodes CASSLGTSGDTQYF. J is TRBJ2-3 and V is TRBV5-1; D may be TRBD2 (5 bases). The CDR3 loop spans 14 amino acids. The ends were cut back, 0 bases at V and 5 bases at J, with 10 bases in the middle. Germline CDR1 SGHRS, CDR2 YFSETQ.

The rearrangement uses TRBV4-3 and TRBJ2-7, with 8 bases lining up with TRBD1. Per germline, CDR1 LGHNA and CDR2 YSLEER. Trimming took 2 bases from V and 9 from J; bases not matched to a gene: 6. The CDR3 is 13 residues long. CDR3 region: CASSQTGGNGQYF. CDR3 in DNA: TGCGCCAGCAGCCAAACAGGGGGGAACGGGCAGTACTTC.